Listed below are T cell receptor beta chains from one sample, sequenced in a study of blood T cell repertoires in COVID-19. Clones were sequenced by immunoSEQ multiplex PCR, and TCRdb holds only the in-frame ones, with some missing. The sample holds 130,000 to 150,000 clones, around 78% seen once. Sequencing was carried out using peripheral blood. The source of these receptors is a woman aged 60-70 years with acute or convalescent COVID-19. CDR3s include the opening cysteine and the closing phenylalanine or tryptophan. D genes are given only for firm matches. A row's size may be missing; if present it is once, few, many or a size class.

TRBV28	.	TRBJ2-7	TRBD2	TGTGCCAGCAGTTTACCACACCCTAGCGGGCTAGCCTACGAGCAGTACTTC	CASSLPHPSGLAYEQYF
TRBV2	once	TRBJ2-7	.	TGTGCCAGCCTAGACAGGAACTACGAGCAGTACTTC	CASLDRNYEQYF
TRBV5-1	.	TRBJ2-7	.	TGCGCCAGCATGACAGGGGGCCTAGCGGGAGGAAAATCCTACGAGCAGTACTTC	CASMTGGLAGGKSYEQYF
TRBV4-2	few	TRBJ1-2	.	TGTGCCAGCAGCCAAGACACGTCCTTATCAACAAGCTATGGCTACACCTTC	CASSQDTSLSTSYGYTF
TRBV28	.	TRBJ1-5	.	TGTGCCAGCAGTTTAACATCAGGGGTAAGCAATCAGCCCCAGCATTTT	CASSLTSGVSNQPQHF
TRBV7-2	.	TRBJ2-2	.	TGTGCCAGCAGCCTAAGAGGTCTAGCGATTAACACCGGGGAGCTGTTTTTT	CASSLRGLAINTGELFF
TRBV5-1	.	TRBJ2-6	TRBD2	TGCGCCAGCAGCTTGTTGGGAGGGTTTGGGGCCAACGTCCTGACTTTC	CASSLLGGFGANVLTF
TRBV19	.	TRBJ1-2	.	TGTGCCAGTAGTATTGAAGTCGCACTTAGATATGGCTACACCTTC	CASSIEVALRYGYTF
TRBV4-2	few	TRBJ2-2	.	TGTGCCAGCAGCCCCGGACTAAACACCGGGGAGCTGTTTTTT	CASSPGLNTGELFF
TRBV19	few	TRBJ2-7	TRBD1	TGTGCCAGTCTCCGGGACAGAGCATCCTACGAGCAGTACTTC	CASLRDRASYEQYF
TRBV25-1	once	TRBJ2-2	TRBD1	TGTGCCAGCACTAAGGGGGGACAGGGCAACACCGGGGAGCTGTTTTTT	CASTKGGQGNTGELFF
TRBV5-1	.	TRBJ1-2	TRBD1	TGCGCCAGCAGCTCGACAGGGGGCGGCCCCTATGGCTACACCTTC	CASSSTGGGPYGYTF
TRBV10-3	.	TRBJ2-7	TRBD1	TGTGCCACGCTCCGGGACAGGGCCACCAACGAGCAGTACTTC	CATLRDRATNEQYF
TRBV14	.	TRBJ2-1	.	TGTGCCAGCAGCCAAGATTTAGGGGGTGAGCAGTTCTTC	CASSQDLGGEQFF
TRBV4-1	.	TRBJ2-3	TRBD2	TGCGCCAGCAGCCCTCTCGGGGCTAGCGGGACGATAGATACGCAGTATTTT	CASSPLGASGTIDTQYF
TRBV27	.	TRBJ2-1	.	TGTGCCAGCAGTACCACTAGGTTTAGCGAGCAGTTCTTC	CASSTTRFSEQFF
TRBV19	.	TRBJ2-6	.	TGTGCCAGTAGCCCAGGGTCGACAGGAGGGGCCAACGTCCTGACTTTC	CASSPGSTGGANVLTF
TRBV19	few	TRBJ1-5	TRBD1	TGTGCCAGTAGTATAGATCGAGGGACAGGGGTTCAGCCCCAGCATTTT	CASSIDRGTGVQPQHF
TRBV27	.	TRBJ1-2	.	TGTGCCAGCAGTACAGGCCTACTATATGGCTACACCTTC	CASSTGLLYGYTF
TRBV10-3	.	TRBJ2-7	TRBD2	TGTGCCATCAGTAGTCCGGGACTAGACTCCTACGAGCAGTACTTC	CAISSPGLDSYEQYF
TRBV3-1/TRBV3-2	.	TRBJ2-5	.	TGTGCCAGCAGCCTGGAGGGCCGTTCAGAGACCCAGTACTTC	CASSLEGRSETQYF
TRBV12-3/TRBV12-4	many	TRBJ2-7	TRBD2	TGTGCCAGCAGTTTACGGACTAGCGGCGAGCAGTACTTC	CASSLRTSGEQYF
TRBV29-1	.	TRBJ1-2	TRBD1	TGCAGCGTTGAAGGAGGGACAGGGGTTGATGGCTACACCTTC	CSVEGGTGVDGYTF
TRBV9	.	TRBJ2-1	TRBD2	TGTGCCAGCAGCGCCACGGGGGGGAGCTCCTACAATGAGCAGTTCTTC	CASSATGGSSYNEQFF
TRBV29-1	few	TRBJ2-3	.	TGCAGCGTTGGCCCATTCGCGGCAGATACGCAGTATTTT	CSVGPFAADTQYF
TRBV12-3/TRBV12-4	.	TRBJ2-1	.	TGTGCCAGCAGTTTTATCGCAGGGAATGAGCAGTTCTTC	CASSFIAGNEQFF
TRBV14	.	TRBJ1-2	TRBD1	TGTGCCAGCAGCCAAGGTTCGGGACAGGGCCGAAACTATGGCTACACCTTC	CASSQGSGQGRNYGYTF
TRBV6-1	.	TRBJ2-1	TRBD1	TGTGCCAGCAGTGAAGATGGGACAGGGCTACCCTACAATGAGCAGTTCTTC	CASSEDGTGLPYNEQFF
TRBV9	.	TRBJ2-3	TRBD2	TGTGCCAGCAGCCCTTCCGGACTAGCGGGGCGACCTAGCACAGATACGCAGTATTTT	CASSPSGLAGRPSTDTQYF
TRBV28	.	TRBJ1-2	TRBD1	TGTGCCAGCAGTTTAAACAGGGGTATGGGCTACACCTTC	CASSLNRGMGYTF
TRBV5-6	once	TRBJ2-2	.	TGTGCCAGCACCCGTCCGGGGACAACTCTTGCAGGGGAGCTGTTTTTT	CASTRPGTTLAGELFF
TRBV28	.	TRBJ1-1	TRBD1	TGTGCCAGCAGTCCTGCCCTCAGGGGGACCACTGAAGCTTTCTTT	CASSPALRGTTEAFF
TRBV14	few	TRBJ2-7	.	TGTGCCAGCAGCCAAGGGACTCACCCCTCCTACGAGCAGTACTTC	CASSQGTHPSYEQYF
TRBV11-3	.	TRBJ2-1	TRBD2	TGTGCCAGCAGCTCTAGCGGGAGCGCCTACAATGAGCAGTTCTTC	CASSSSGSAYNEQFF
TRBV5-1	few	TRBJ2-7	.	TGCGCCAGCAGCCGCCGGGACTCGGACCTCTACGAGCAGTACTTC	CASSRRDSDLYEQYF
TRBV9	.	TRBJ2-4	.	TGTGCCAGCAGCGTAGCTTTGGGGCGGACCTTTCAGTACTTC	CASSVALGRTFQYF
TRBV6-5	.	TRBJ2-7	.	TGTGCCAGCAGTTACTCTTCGGCAGGGGCAGGCTACGAGCAGTACTTC	CASSYSSAGAGYEQYF
TRBV19	.	TRBJ1-3	TRBD1	TGTGCCAGTAGTAACTACAGGGGCTCTGGAAACACCATATATTTT	CASSNYRGSGNTIYF
TRBV27	.	TRBJ2-1	TRBD2	TGTGCCAGCAGTTTATCCGGCGGCGGGGGACTAGCGGGAAAATATGAGCAGTTCTTC	CASSLSGGGGLAGKYEQFF
TRBV7-9	.	TRBJ2-5	.	TGTGCCAGCAGCTCAATTTACGGGGACTTC	CASSSIYGDF
TRBV24-1	few	TRBJ2-1	.	TGTGCCACCAGTACCCGCGGGGATAGCTCCTACAATGAGCAGTTCTTC	CATSTRGDSSYNEQFF
TRBV23-1	once	TRBJ2-7	.	TGCGCCACCTCCGGGGGGCCTGGATCCTACGAGCAGTACTTC	CATSGGPGSYEQYF
TRBV6-1	.	TRBJ2-7	TRBD2	TGTGCCAGCAGTGAAGTCGCTAGCGGGAGCTACGAGCAGTACTTC	CASSEVASGSYEQYF
TRBV19	once	TRBJ1-1	TRBD1	TGTGCCAGTAGTATAGATGGGGACAGTGGGGTGAACACTGAAGCTTTCTTT	CASSIDGDSGVNTEAFF
TRBV5-1	.	TRBJ2-1	.	TGCGCCAGTAGGCCCACTTCACGGGAAAAACAGTTCTTC	CASRPTSREKQFF
TRBV3-1/TRBV3-2	.	TRBJ1-4	TRBD1	TGTGCCAGCAGCCAAGAGAGGGGGCGCCTAGCTAATGAAAAACTGTTTTTT	CASSQERGRLANEKLFF
TRBV2	.	TRBJ2-1	.	TGTGCCAGCAGTGGGGACATCGGCTACAATGAGCAGTTCTTC	CASSGDIGYNEQFF
TRBV27	.	TRBJ2-1	TRBD2	TGTGCCAGCGGCGCGGGGGTTTACAATGAGCAGTTCTTC	CASGAGVYNEQFF
TRBV28	few	TRBJ2-7	TRBD1	TGTGCCAGCGGAATGACCGGGACAGTCTCCTACGAGCAGTACTTC	CASGMTGTVSYEQYF
TRBV11-1	few	TRBJ1-4	TRBD1	TGTGCCAGCAGCTTGGGACAGCGGGAAAAACTGTTTTTT	CASSLGQREKLFF
TRBV11-2	once	TRBJ1-2	.	TGTGCCAGCAGCTCCACCCCGCAGTATGGCTACACCTTC	CASSSTPQYGYTF
TRBV10-3	.	TRBJ2-1	TRBD1	TGTGCCATCAGCGGGACAGAATACAATGAGCAGTTCTTC	CAISGTEYNEQFF
TRBV4-1	.	TRBJ1-6	TRBD1	TGCGCCAGCAGCCAAGATCGGGACAGGGGGTATTCACCCCTCCACTTT	CASSQDRDRGYSPLHF
TRBV7-9	few	TRBJ2-3	TRBD2	TGTGCCAGCAGCTTACTATCCGGGGGGAGGGCAGATACGCAGTATTTT	CASSLLSGGRADTQYF
TRBV6-5	once	TRBJ2-7	.	TGTGCCAGCAGTTACTCCAGGGGGGACGAGCAGTACTTC	CASSYSRGDEQYF